This T cell receptor (beta chain) is from a study of T cells in women clearing cervical HPV infection. Study at large: Case blood was drawn when the lesion was first found; control blood after infection became undetectable.

Worth noting for this clone: What it binds is not known. One end of the junction does not line up with germline, which may come from a read error. Other DNA sequences in this specimen translate into the identical CDR3.

Genomic DNA, averaging about 1,200 ng per sample, yielded TCR beta CDR3 via immunoSEQ. Using immunoSEQ multiplex PCR, the repertoire was profiled, and TCRdb retains in-frame clones only, with some absent. With about 32,000 clones in the sample, the ten largest clones hold 3.5% to 5.5%. Study observations and caveats: CIN3+ cases had significantly higher TCR richness than controls; evenness did not differ.

The sequenced sample was blood buffy coat. The receptor was isolated from a woman between 18 and 75 years old with a cervical HPV16 infection that either progressed to CIN3+ or cleared (not recorded which).

The covered CDR3 bases are TGTGCCAGTAAAGGGCCAGGCCGAAACACT. Protein sequence: CASKGPGRNT. The whole CDR3 sequence reads CASKGPGRNTIYF. This chain joins TRBV19 and TRBJ1-3, with D unresolved. The read terminates 3 residues before the CDR3 end, so the remaining end is supplied by the germline J gene. The germline V gene encodes CDR1 LNHDA and CDR2 SQIVND (reference sequence). The CDR3 loop spans 13 amino acids.